At least ten counts were recorded for the clone carrying this T cell receptor beta chain. Its target is not known. This record comes from a study of CD8 T cells in ankylosing spondylitis. J lost 2 bases, V lost 5 bases, and 4 bases had no gene match. There are 13 residues in the CDR3. Germline values: CDR1 SGHRS, CDR2 YFSETQ. The study's findings and limits: Roughly 8 highly homologous variants made up a TCR beta motif that seemed to typify ankylosing spondylitis blood. Reportedly, disease-linked clones are significantly enriched in ankylosing spondylitis patients' matched synovial fluid.

Via MiXCR, TCRdb re-called the 5' RACE reads, giving one row per CDR3 protein. The sample comprises 150,000 to 200,000 distinct CDR3 sequences, about a sixth of which are singletons, and about 8.3% rests with the top ten. This rearrangement joins TRBV5-1 to TRBJ2-7; 7 bases map to TRBD1. The source is a male donor with ankylosing spondylitis or in good health (not recorded which). The material sequenced was blood, either unsorted or a sorted T cell fraction (not recorded which). The CDR3 is CASRRTGAYEQYF. In DNA form, the CDR3 reads TGCGCCAGCAGGCGAACAGGGGCCTACGAGCAGTACTTC.